What follows are 20 T cell receptor beta chains derived from one specimen sequenced in a study of T cell changes during pregnancy in multiple sclerosis. Generated by immunoSEQ multiplex PCR, the TCRdb table keeps only in-frame clones and is missing some. The sample has tens of thousands of clones; about 89% are singletons. Material: CD4+ T cells from peripheral blood mononuclear cells, obtained in the first trimester of pregnancy. The receptors here all came from a female donor with multiple sclerosis, enrolled in a pregnancy study.

The gene calls are TRBV5-5 and TRBJ2-7, with 7 bases aligning to TRBD2. Trimming cost V 0 bases and J 1 base; bases outside gene matches: 7. This CDR3 comprises 16 residues. Per germline, CDR1 SGHKS and CDR2 YYEKEE (reference sequence). The CDR3 spells CASSLDWREPSYEQYF. The CDR3 DNA sequence: TGTGCCAGCAGCTTGGATTGGCGGGAGCCATCCTACGAGCAGTACTTC. The variable domain in full, completed from reference TRBV5-5 and TRBJ2-7, reads DAGVTQSPTHLIKTRGQQVTLRCSPISGHKSVSWYQQVLGQGPQFIFQYYEKEERGRGNFPDRFSARQFPNYSSELNVNALLLGDSALYLCASSLDWREPSYEQYFGPGTRLTVT.

This clone came up a few times. In DNA form, the CDR3 reads TGTGCCAGCAGTTTAGTCAATCCCGGGACAAGACGTGAAGCTTTCTTT. Protein: CASSLVNPGTRREAFF. V is TRBV28 and J is TRBJ1-1, with D tentatively TRBD1 (6 bases). The CDR3 has 16 residues. Germline lookup yields CDR1 MDHEN and CDR2 SYDVKM. V was cut by 2 bases and J by 7 bases, with 20 bases left in between.

The chain joins TRBV7-2 to TRBJ2-1, with TRBD2 identical over 9 bases. With 5 bases clipped from V and 7 bases from J, the junction kept 9 bases outside the gene matches. CDR1 and CDR2 (germline): SGHTA, FQGNSA. This CDR3 comprises 15 residues. CDR3 bases: TGTGCCAGCAGCAGAGGGGGGACTAGCCGTAATGAGCAGTTCTTC. Its protein is CASSRGGTSRNEQFF.

The rearrangement uses TRBV19 and TRBJ2-2; 8 bases match TRBD2. The V gene end was trimmed by 10 bases and the J gene end by 5 bases; junction bases not matched to a gene: 12. The CDR3 loop spans 15 amino acids. Per the germline V gene, CDR1 is LNHDA and CDR2 is SQIVND (reference sequence). The DNA of the CDR3 is TGTGCCACCCGGCTGCGGGGGGCGGGGACCGGGGAGCTGTTTTTT. Amino acids: CATRLRGAGTGELFF. Complete variable domain (other parts from reference TRBV19 and TRBJ2-2): DGGITQSPKYLFRKEGQNVTLSCEQNLNHDAMYWYRQDPGQGLRLIYYSQIVNDFQKGDIAEGYSVSREKKESFPLTVTSAQKNPTAFYLCATRLRGAGTGELFFGEGSRLTVL.

The V call is TRBV28, the J call TRBJ1-1; the D is unclear. V was clipped by 9 bases and J by 0 bases, with 14 bases between them. The CDR3 loop spans 14 amino acids. CDR1 is MDHEN, CDR2 SYDVKM, per germline. CDR3: CASSFSRVNTEAFF. The CDR3 DNA sequence: TGTGCCAGTTCCTTTTCCCGGGTGAACACTGAAGCTTTCTTT.

Remarks on this clone: The sample contains more than one DNA sequence encoding this CDR3. The rearrangement links TRBV28 to TRBJ2-7; 7 bases map to TRBD1. Germline V CDR1 and CDR2: MDHEN, SYDVKM. The CDR3 covers 14 residues. Losses at the gene ends were 3 bases for V and 1 base for J; bases not matched to a gene: 3. The CDR3 DNA follows: TGTGCCAGCAGTTTGACAGGGATTTCCTACGAGCAGTACTTC. Amino acid sequence: CASSLTGISYEQYF.

This chain uses TRBV5-6 with TRBJ1-2; maybe TRBD1 (5 bases). The V gene's germline CDR1 is SGHDT and CDR2 YYEEEE. The CDR3 has 14 residues. V was trimmed by 2 bases and J by 0 bases, leaving 8 bases between them. This CDR3 reads CASSFGGSNYGYTF. The CDR3 nucleotides are TGTGCCAGCAGCTTCGGGGGATCTAACTATGGCTACACCTTC. Combining the CDR3 with reference TRBV5-6 and TRBJ1-2 gives the whole variable domain DAGVTQSPTHLIKTRGQQVTLRCSPKSGHDTVSWYQQALGQGPQFIFQYYEEEERQRGNFPDRFSGHQFPNYSSELNVNALLLGDSALYLCASSFGGSNYGYTFGSGTRLTVV.

The genes are TRBV18 and TRBJ2-7, with D maybe TRBD1 (6 bases). CDR1 is KGHSH, CDR2 LQKENI, per germline. This CDR3 has 14 residues. Trimming pared 3 bases from V and 3 bases from J, leaving 12 bases between. DNA of the CDR3: TGTGCCAGCTCACCGAAACTAGGGGGCTACGAGCAGTACTTC. Protein sequence: CASSPKLGGYEQYF.

This sequence joins TRBV6-1 and TRBJ2-1, with D perhaps matching TRBD1 (6 bases). Germline lookup yields CDR1 MNHNS and CDR2 SASEGT. This CDR3 is 15 amino acids long. The V end lost 2 bases, the J end lost 6 bases, and 14 bases lay between the germline ends. CDR3 protein: CASSERTAPSNEQFF. The DNA for the CDR3 is TGTGCCAGCAGTGAAAGGACAGCACCATCCAATGAGCAGTTCTTC.

The chain links TRBV18 to TRBJ1-1, with D unresolved. CDR1 KGHSH and CDR2 LQKENI come from the germline V gene. This CDR3 is 15 amino acids long. V was cut by 1 base and J by 4 bases, with 13 bases left in between. The CDR3 reads CASSPLSGVSTEAFF. The CDR3 DNA is TGTGCCAGCTCACCACTGTCCGGGGTCAGCACTGAAGCTTTCTTT.

The CDR3 spells CASSVGVASTGELFF. CDR3 nucleotides: TGTGCCAGCAGTGTCGGTGTAGCGTCTACCGGGGAGCTGTTTTTT. The V and J genes are TRBV6-1 and TRBJ2-2, with D perhaps matching TRBD2 (5 bases). The CDR3 runs to 15 residues. The germline gives CDR1 MNHNS, CDR2 SASEGT. The germline V and J ends were trimmed by 4 bases and 5 bases, with 14 bases remaining between them.

V and J are TRBV5-6 and TRBJ1-4; D is unresolved. V lost 0 bases and J lost 10, with 10 bases in between. Per the germline V gene, CDR1 is SGHDT and CDR2 is YYEEEE. The CDR3 is 13 residues long. CDR3 region: CASSLVGDRKLFF. CDR3 DNA sequence: TGTGCCAGCAGCTTGGTCGGGGATCGAAAACTGTTTTTT.

CDR3 residues: CSVGGLFNEKLFF. CDR3 DNA sequence: TGCAGCGTTGGGGGCTTGTTTAATGAAAAACTGTTTTTT. The chain carries TRBV29-1 and TRBJ1-4; D possibly corresponds to TRBD1 (5 bases). This CDR3 is built from 13 residues. V shed 4 bases and J shed 4 bases, with 10 bases lying between them. Per germline, CDR1 SQVTM and CDR2 ANQGSEA.

In regard to this clone: This same CDR3 is encoded by further DNA sequences in the sample. The gene calls are TRBV18 and TRBJ2-7; D perhaps matches TRBD1 (6 bases). The V gene's germline CDR1 is KGHSH and CDR2 LQKENI. The V gene lost 0 bases and the J gene lost 2 bases, with 8 bases spanning the gap. The CDR3 runs 14 residues. The CDR3 loop is CASSPPTGPYEQYF. As DNA, the CDR3 is TGTGCCAGCTCACCACCTACAGGGCCCTACGAGCAGTACTTC.

This rearrangement joins TRBV2 to TRBJ2-5; TRBD1 aligns across 10 bases. V lost 4 bases to trimming and J lost 5 bases; unmatched junction nucleotides: 7. This CDR3 region has 15 residues. Per the germline V gene, CDR1 is SNHLY and CDR2 is FYNNEI. CDR3 DNA sequence: TGTGCCAGCAGTGGGGAGAGGACAGGGGGGGAGACCCAGTACTTC. Amino acids: CASSGERTGGETQYF.

This chain links TRBV28 with TRBJ1-1; D ambiguous. V shed 3 bases and J shed 0 bases, with 8 bases lying between them. Germline CDR1 and CDR2: MDHEN and SYDVKM. The CDR3 sequence is 14 residues long. This CDR3 is CASSFQNLNTEAFF. In nucleotides, the CDR3 is TGTGCCAGCAGTTTTCAGAACCTGAACACTGAAGCTTTCTTT. Drawing the rest from reference TRBV28 and TRBJ1-1, the complete variable domain is DVKVTQSSRYLVKRTGEKVFLECVQDMDHENMFWYRQDPGLGLRLIYFSYDVKMKEKGDIPEGYSVSREKKERFSLILESASTNQTSMYLCASSFQNLNTEAFFGQGTRLTVV.

The gene calls are TRBV5-6 and TRBJ1-1, with no clear D. The CDR3 sequence is 17 residues long. Per germline, CDR1 SGHDT and CDR2 YYEEEE. The V gene lost 1 base and the J gene lost 2 bases, with 18 bases spanning the gap. The CDR3 coding sequence is TGTGCCAGCAGCTTGTTGTATTTCGGTGAGGGAAACACTGAAGCTTTCTTT. Its translation: CASSLLYFGEGNTEAFF.

CDR3 region: CASSPGTSVQETQYF. Here the CDR3 DNA reads TGCGCCAGCAGCCCAGGGACTAGCGTCCAAGAGACCCAGTACTTC. The chain links TRBV5-1 to TRBJ2-5, with 10 bases aligning to TRBD2. This CDR3 contains 15 residues. V dropped 4 bases and J dropped 1; count of bases not matched to a gene: 4. The germline V gene encodes CDR1 SGHRS and CDR2 YFSETQ.

The V call is TRBV5-1, the J call TRBJ2-3; 9 nucleotides line up with TRBD1. This CDR3 spans 14 amino acids. From germline, CDR1 is SGHRS and CDR2 YFSETQ. J was trimmed by 3 bases and V by 4 bases; bases with no gene match: 3. CDR3 loop: CASSPGQGTDTQYF. CDR3 in DNA: TGCGCCAGCAGCCCCGGACAGGGGACAGATACGCAGTATTTT.

The chain couples TRBV19 to TRBJ2-7; D may be TRBD1 (6 bases). This CDR3 has 14 residues. The germline V and J ends were trimmed by 4 bases and 4 bases, with 14 bases remaining between them. CDR1 LNHDA and CDR2 SQIVND come from the germline V gene (reference sequence). The CDR3 reads CASSTGTQSYEQYF. The CDR3, as DNA: TGTGCCAGTAGTACCGGGACACAATCTTACGAGCAGTACTTC.